The 24 T cell receptor beta chains listed next were all sequenced from one sample in a study of blood T cell repertoires in COVID-19. Clones were sequenced by immunoSEQ multiplex PCR, and TCRdb holds only the in-frame ones, with some missing. The sample includes 62,000 or so clones, approximately 86% seen only once; the top ten take over 1.1%. Sequences were obtained from peripheral blood. These receptors were obtained from an older woman with acute or convalescent COVID-19.

This sequence joins TRBV5-1 and TRBJ1-1; D is perhaps TRBD1 (5 bases). The germline V gene has CDR1 SGHRS and CDR2 YFSETQ. With 5 bases removed from V and 0 bases from J, the gap between germline ends came to 17 bases. This CDR3 has 16 residues. CDR3 nucleotide sequence: TGCGCCAGCAGAATTGACGGGGGGATAATGAACACTGAAGCTTTCTTT. Its translation is CASRIDGGIMNTEAFF.

The rearrangement links TRBV12-3 or TRBV12-4 to TRBJ2-5; the match to TRBD2 covers 8 bases. Trimming took 8 bases from V and 7 from J; bases not matched to a gene: 9. The CDR3 runs 13 residues. CDR3: CASDPGGQGTQYF. CDR3 sequence (DNA): TGTGCCAGCGATCCGGGGGGGCAGGGGACCCAGTACTTC.

The V call is TRBV19, the J call TRBJ1-5; D gene ambiguous. The CDR3 runs 12 residues. The germline CDR1 and CDR2 sequences are LNHDA and SQIVND (reference sequence). The ends were cut back, 5 bases at V and 3 bases at J, with 5 bases in the middle. The CDR3 spells CASSFLNQPQHF. CDR3 bases: TGTGCCAGTAGTTTCCTCAATCAGCCCCAGCATTTT.

The chain uses TRBV5-5 and TRBJ1-5, with D perhaps TRBD1 (6 bases). V gave up 4 bases and J gave up 5 bases, with 19 bases separating them. The CDR3 has 16 residues. Germline V CDR1 and CDR2: SGHKS, YYEKEE (reference sequence). The DNA for the CDR3 is TGTGCCAGCAGCCTAGGGGACACCGGGAAGTATCAGCCCCAGCATTTT. It translates to CASSLGDTGKYQPQHF.

The CDR3 region is CASSRQGPNTGELFF. CDR3 sequence (DNA): TGCGCCAGCAGTCGACAGGGCCCGAACACCGGGGAGCTGTTTTTT. V and J are TRBV5-1 and TRBJ2-2, with 7 bases identical to TRBD1. Germline V gene data show CDR1 as SGHRS and CDR2 as YFSETQ. The CDR3 contains 15 residues. The V and J ends lost 5 bases and 0 bases, in that order; junction bases with no gene match: 4.

This clone came up a few times. This chain links TRBV10-3 with TRBJ1-6, with 8 bases fitting TRBD1. This CDR3 has 13 amino acids. With 6 bases clipped from V and 8 bases from J, the junction kept 3 bases outside the gene matches. The germline gives CDR1 ENHRY, CDR2 SYGVKD. For the CDR3, the DNA is TGTGCCATCAGGACAGGGGTTGATTCACCCCTCCACTTT. Its translation: CAIRTGVDSPLHF.

The chain links TRBV29-1 to TRBJ2-7; D might be TRBD2 (6 bases). V gave up 6 bases and J gave up 0 bases, with 12 bases separating them. Germline V gene data show CDR1 as SQVTM and CDR2 as ANQGSEA. This CDR3 region has 13 residues. The CDR3, as DNA: TGCAGCGTATGGGACTTTAGCTCCTACGAGCAGTACTTC. It translates to CSVWDFSSYEQYF.

The chain links TRBV4-1 to TRBJ1-2; D gene unclear. From germline, CDR1 is MGHRA and CDR2 YSYEKL. This CDR3 is 15 amino acids long. The germline V and J ends were trimmed by 0 bases and 4 bases, with 12 bases remaining between them. CDR3 region: CASSQEQVVGYGYTF. The CDR3 nucleotides read TGCGCCAGCAGCCAAGAGCAGGTGGTCGGCTATGGCTACACCTTC.

The V call is TRBV29-1, the J call TRBJ2-7; 10 bases fit TRBD1. V gave up 6 bases and J gave up 3 bases; unmatched junction bases: 11. The V gene's germline CDR1 is SQVTM and CDR2 ANQGSEA. This CDR3 spans 15 amino acids. The DNA for the CDR3 is TGCAGCGTGCGGGAAGGGACAGGGGTCTACTACGAGCAGTACTTC. It is translated as CSVREGTGVYYEQYF.

The chain uses TRBV5-6 and TRBJ2-3; 9 bases agree with TRBD1. The V segment lost 4 bases and the J segment 3 bases; nucleotides outside the gene matches: 6. Germline V gene sequence: CDR1 SGHDT, CDR2 YYEEEE. CDR3 length: 15 amino acids. CDR3 DNA: TGTGCCAGCAGCCCGAGTGGACAGGGGACAGATACGCAGTATTTT. It yields the protein CASSPSGQGTDTQYF.

This chain joins TRBV19 and TRBJ2-3; possibly TRBD1 for D (5 bases). The CDR3 has 13 amino acids. Germline values: CDR1 LNHDA, CDR2 SQIVND (reference sequence). The ends were cut back, 7 bases at V and 1 base at J, with 9 bases in the middle. The CDR3 region is CASNTQGTDTQYF. The CDR3 coding sequence is TGTGCCAGTAATACACAGGGCACAGATACGCAGTATTTT. Filled out from reference TRBV19 and TRBJ2-3, the complete variable domain reads DGGITQSPKYLFRKEGQNVTLSCEQNLNHDAMYWYRQDPGQGLRLIYYSQIVNDFQKGDIAEGYSVSREKKESFPLTVTSAQKNPTAFYLCASNTQGTDTQYFGPGTRLTVL.

The chain joins TRBV2 to TRBJ2-7, with a possible D match to TRBD2 (6 bases). CDR3 size: 13 residues. V lost 3 bases to trimming and J lost 8 bases, with 14 bases between them. From germline, CDR1 is SNHLY and CDR2 FYNNEI. The CDR3 region has the DNA TGTGCCAGCAGTGATTTAGGACTATACAAGCAGTACTTC. Protein product: CASSDLGLYKQYF.

V is TRBV7-2 and J is TRBJ1-6; tentative D call: TRBD1 (5 bases). Germline V lookup: CDR1 SGHTA, CDR2 FQGNSA. The CDR3 runs 14 residues. Trimming shortened V by 0 bases and J by 5 bases, and 5 bases separated the two germline ends. The CDR3 DNA is TGTGCCAGCAGCTTAGCCAGGGATAATTCACCCCTCCACTTT. This sequence encodes CASSLARDNSPLHF.

The rearrangement uses TRBV3-1 (or the pseudogene TRBV3-2) and TRBJ1-1; D is perhaps TRBD1 (5 bases). The CDR3 totals 14 residues. CDR1 LGHDT and CDR2 YNNKEL come from the germline V gene (reference sequence). V was clipped by 6 bases and J by 4 bases, with 15 bases between them. The DNA for the CDR3 is TGTGCCAGCAGGGCAGGGTTTTCCACCACTGAAGCTTTCTTT. Translation: CASRAGFSTTEAFF.

The chain carries TRBV7-9 and TRBJ1-2, with D unclear. V was cut by 0 bases and J by 11 bases, with 13 bases left in between. The CDR3 sequence is 13 residues long. CDR1 and CDR2 from the germline V gene are SEHNR and FQNEAQ (reference sequence). The CDR3: CASSLAPGLRYTF. DNA for the CDR3: TGTGCCAGCAGCTTAGCGCCGGGTTTGAGGTACACCTTC.

The J gene is TRBJ1-1, the V gene TRBV5-6, with D perhaps TRBD1 (5 bases). The V and J ends lost 3 bases and 7 bases respectively, with 25 bases between them. The CDR3 runs 17 residues. CDR1 is SGHDT and CDR2 is YYEEEE in the germline V gene. This CDR3 is CASSSEGVRREVIEAFF. DNA of the CDR3: TGTGCCAGCAGCTCGGAAGGGGTCCGGAGGGAGGTAATTGAAGCTTTCTTT.

This clone was observed a handful of times. This chain joins TRBV5-1 and TRBJ1-6; no definite D call. V was cut by 0 bases and J by 7 bases, with 8 bases left in between. Germline-derived CDR1 and CDR2 are SGHRS and YFSETQ. There are 14 residues in the CDR3. CDR3 DNA sequence: TGCGCCAGCAGCTTGGGGTCGGGGAATTCACCCCTCCACTTT. Its protein is CASSLGSGNSPLHF. Using reference TRBV5-1 and TRBJ1-6 for the parts outside the CDR3, the full variable domain is KAGVTQTPRYLIKTRGQQVTLSCSPISGHRSVSWYQQTPGQGLQFLFEYFSETQRNKGNFPGRFSGRQFSNSRSEMNVSTLELGDSALYLCASSLGSGNSPLHFGNGTRLTVT.

The rearrangement joins TRBV12-3 or TRBV12-4 to TRBJ1-2, with D perhaps matching TRBD1 (6 bases). The length of the CDR3 is 13 residues. Trimming removed 6 bases from V and 6 bases from J, with 14 bases in between. CDR3 nucleotides: TGTGCCAGCAGGCGTGACCAGGGGAATGGCTACACCTTC. Residues: CASRRDQGNGYTF.

The chain links TRBV6-5 to TRBJ1-2; D might be TRBD1 (5 bases). This CDR3 is 12 amino acids long. Germline values: CDR1 MNHEY, CDR2 SVGAGI. V was pared by 2 bases and J by 7 bases, with 8 bases between. The CDR3 here is CASSYGAGGYTF. The CDR3, as DNA: TGTGCCAGCAGTTACGGGGCTGGTGGCTACACCTTC.

The J gene is TRBJ1-5, the V gene TRBV19, with TRBD1 identical over 7 bases. CDR3 length: 17 amino acids. The V segment lost 4 bases and the J segment 2 bases; nucleotides outside the gene matches: 11. Germline lookup yields CDR1 LNHDA and CDR2 SQIVND (reference sequence). The CDR3 nucleotides are TGTGCCAGTAGTAGGGCAGACAGGGACGAAGGCAATCAGCCCCAGCATTTT. The encoded protein is CASSRADRDEGNQPQHF.

This chain links TRBV19 with TRBJ2-7; 9 bases agree with TRBD1. The CDR3 covers 18 residues. J gave up 6 bases and V 5 bases, and 20 bases lay outside the gene matches. The V gene's germline CDR1 is LNHDA and CDR2 SQIVND (reference sequence). The CDR3 bases are TGTGCCAGTAGTCGAAAAGATTGGGGGCGGGACAGGGTGTGCGAGCAGTACTTC. Translating it yields CASSRKDWGRDRVCEQYF.

The gene calls are TRBV4-2 and TRBJ2-2; 9 bases fit TRBD2. The J segment lost 8 bases and the V segment lost 4 bases, leaving 8 bases of the junction unmatched. Germline-derived CDR1 and CDR2 are LGHNA and YNFKEQ. The CDR3 is 15 residues long. CDR3: CASSLAGATRGELFF. The CDR3 nucleotides are TGTGCCAGCAGCCTAGCGGGAGCGACTCGTGGGGAGCTGTTTTTT.

This chain connects TRBV5-1 to TRBJ1-1; the D gene is possibly TRBD1 (5 bases). Trimming took 4 bases from V and 2 from J, leaving 12 bases between them. CDR3 size: 14 residues. The germline CDR1 and CDR2 sequences are SGHRS and YFSETQ. The CDR3, as DNA: TGCGCCAGCAGCCTTACAGGACAAAACACTGAAGCTTTCTTT. Its protein is CASSLTGQNTEAFF.

The V call is TRBV28, the J call TRBJ1-1, with TRBD1 as a possible D gene (6 bases). Germline lookup yields CDR1 MDHEN and CDR2 SYDVKM. V was trimmed by 2 bases and J by 5 bases, leaving 12 bases between them. The CDR3 is 14 amino acids. CDR3 sequence (DNA): TGTGCCAGCAGTTTAGGTATAACAGGGACTGAAGCTTTCTTT. This encodes CASSLGITGTEAFF.